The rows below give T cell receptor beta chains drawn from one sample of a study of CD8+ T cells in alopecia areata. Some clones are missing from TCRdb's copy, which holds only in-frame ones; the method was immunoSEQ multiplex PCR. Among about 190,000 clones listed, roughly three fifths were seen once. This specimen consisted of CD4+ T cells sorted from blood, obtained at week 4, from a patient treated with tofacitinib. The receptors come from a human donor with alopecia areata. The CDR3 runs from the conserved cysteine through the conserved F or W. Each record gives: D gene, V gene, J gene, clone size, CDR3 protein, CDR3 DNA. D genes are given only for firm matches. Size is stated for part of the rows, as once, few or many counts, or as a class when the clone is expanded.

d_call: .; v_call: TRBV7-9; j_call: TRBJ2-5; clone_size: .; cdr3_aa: CASSALGLGRQETQYF; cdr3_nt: TGTGCCAGCAGCGCCTTGGGTTTGGGACGCCAAGAGACCCAGTACTTC
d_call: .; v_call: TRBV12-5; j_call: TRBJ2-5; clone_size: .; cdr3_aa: CASGLMGRETQYF; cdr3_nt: TGTGCTAGTGGTTTGATGGGAAGGGAGACCCAGTACTTC
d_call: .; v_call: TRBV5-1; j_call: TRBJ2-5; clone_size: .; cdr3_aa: CASRSTMETQYF; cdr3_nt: TGCGCCAGCAGATCAACCATGGAGACCCAGTACTTC
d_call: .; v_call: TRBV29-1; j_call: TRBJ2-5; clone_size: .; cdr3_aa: CSVSEGARRQETQYF; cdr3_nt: TGCAGCGTTTCGGAAGGGGCGAGACGCCAAGAGACCCAGTACTTC
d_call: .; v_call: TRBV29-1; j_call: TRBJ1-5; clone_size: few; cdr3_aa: CSAGWGEGQPQHF; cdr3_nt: TGCAGCGCCGGTTGGGGGGAGGGTCAGCCCCAGCATTTT
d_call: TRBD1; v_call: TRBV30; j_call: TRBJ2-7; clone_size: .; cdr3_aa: CAPPLRGSSSYEQYF; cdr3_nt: TGTGCCCCTCCCCTCAGGGGGAGTAGCTCCTACGAGCAGTACTTC
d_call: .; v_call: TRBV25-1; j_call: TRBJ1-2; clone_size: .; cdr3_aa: CASSEGWGRDGYTF; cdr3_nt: TGTGCCAGCAGTGAAGGATGGGGGCGAGACGGCTACACCTTC
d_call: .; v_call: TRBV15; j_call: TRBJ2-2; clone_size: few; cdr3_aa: CATSRDLDPGTGELFF; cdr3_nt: TGTGCCACCAGCAGAGATTTGGACCCCGGGACCGGGGAGCTGTTTTTT
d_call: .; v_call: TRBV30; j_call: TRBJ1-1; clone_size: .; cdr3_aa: CAWSVKALGMNTEAFF; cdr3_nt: TGTGCCTGGAGTGTAAAGGCCTTAGGAATGAACACTGAAGCTTTCTTT
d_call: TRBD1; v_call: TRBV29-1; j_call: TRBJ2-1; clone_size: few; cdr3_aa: CSDKTGTGGTEQFF; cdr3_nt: TGCAGCGACAAGACCGGGACAGGGGGCACTGAGCAGTTCTTC
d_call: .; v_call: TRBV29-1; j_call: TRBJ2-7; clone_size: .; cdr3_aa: CSVQPGLTYEQYF; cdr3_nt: TGCAGCGTACAACCGGGCTTGACCTACGAGCAGTACTTC
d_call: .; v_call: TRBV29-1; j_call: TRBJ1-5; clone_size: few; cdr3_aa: CSVLDSFNQPQHF; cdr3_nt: TGCAGCGTCCTGGACAGTTTCAATCAGCCCCAGCATTTT
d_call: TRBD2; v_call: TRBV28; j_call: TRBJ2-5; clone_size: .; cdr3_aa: CASSLPGTSGPRDQYF; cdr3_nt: TGTGCCAGCAGTCTCCCAGGGACTAGCGGGCCGAGGGACCAGTACTTC
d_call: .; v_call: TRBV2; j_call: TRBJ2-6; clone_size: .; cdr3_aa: CASSGEGLGANVLTF; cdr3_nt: TGTGCCAGCAGTGGCGAGGGTTTGGGGGCCAACGTCCTGACTTTC
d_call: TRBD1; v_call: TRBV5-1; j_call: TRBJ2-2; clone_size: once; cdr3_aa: CASSLQGANTGELFF; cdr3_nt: TGCGCCAGCAGCTTACAGGGGGCGAACACCGGGGAGCTGTTTTTT
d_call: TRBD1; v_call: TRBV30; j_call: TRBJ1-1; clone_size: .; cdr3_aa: CAWQPRGPTEAFF; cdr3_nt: TGTGCCTGGCAACCCAGGGGGCCCACTGAAGCTTTCTTT
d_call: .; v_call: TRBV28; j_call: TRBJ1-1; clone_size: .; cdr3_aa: CASLTLGGTGAFF; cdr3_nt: TGTGCCAGCTTGACCCTGGGGGGTACGGGAGCTTTCTTT
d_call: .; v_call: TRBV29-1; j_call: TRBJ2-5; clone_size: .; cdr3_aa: CSAGGVAETQYF; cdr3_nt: TGCAGCGCAGGGGGGGTTGCGGAGACCCAGTACTTC
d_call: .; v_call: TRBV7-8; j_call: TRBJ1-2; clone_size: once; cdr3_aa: CASSPNPSTGYTF; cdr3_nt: TGTGCCAGCAGCCCCAATCCTTCGACCGGCTACACCTTC
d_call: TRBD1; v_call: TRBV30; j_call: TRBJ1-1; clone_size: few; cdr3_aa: CAWGQGTQGDTEAFF; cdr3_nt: TGTGCCTGGGGACAGGGGACTCAGGGGGACACTGAAGCTTTCTTT
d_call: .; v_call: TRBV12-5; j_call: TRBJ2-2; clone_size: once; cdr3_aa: CASGPARDTANTGELFF; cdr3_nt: TGTGCTAGTGGTCCGGCCCGGGACACCGCGAACACCGGGGAGCTGTTTTTT
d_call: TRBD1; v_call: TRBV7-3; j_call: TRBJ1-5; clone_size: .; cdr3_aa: CASSIPGQFAPPSQPQHF; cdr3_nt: TGTGCCAGCAGTATCCCGGGACAGTTTGCCCCTCCAAGTCAGCCCCAGCATTTT
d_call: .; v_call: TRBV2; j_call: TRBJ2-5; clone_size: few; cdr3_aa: CASRQFGGLLETQYF; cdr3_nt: TGTGCCAGCAGACAATTCGGAGGTCTTCTCGAGACCCAGTACTTC
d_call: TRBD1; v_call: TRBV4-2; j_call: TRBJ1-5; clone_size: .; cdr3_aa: CASSPTPGTGAFNQPQHF; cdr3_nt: TGTGCCAGCAGCCCCACTCCCGGGACAGGGGCTTTCAATCAGCCCCAGCATTTT
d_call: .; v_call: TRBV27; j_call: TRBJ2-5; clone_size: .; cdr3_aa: CASSLKRAQETQYF; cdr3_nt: TGTGCCAGCAGTTTGAAGCGGGCCCAAGAGACCCAGTACTTC
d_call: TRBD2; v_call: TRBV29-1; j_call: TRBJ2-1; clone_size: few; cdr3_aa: CSVTLGLESYNEQFF; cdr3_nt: TGCAGCGTTACCCTCGGACTAGAGTCCTACAATGAGCAGTTCTTC
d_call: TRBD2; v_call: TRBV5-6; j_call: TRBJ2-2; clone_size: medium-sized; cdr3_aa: CASSSGPPLAGADTGELFF; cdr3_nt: TGTGCCAGCAGCTCTGGGCCCCCACTAGCGGGAGCCGACACCGGGGAGCTGTTTTTT
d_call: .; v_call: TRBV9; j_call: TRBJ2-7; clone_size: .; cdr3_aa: CASSVDRVDEQYF; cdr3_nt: TGTGCCAGCAGCGTAGATCGGGTGGACGAGCAGTACTTC
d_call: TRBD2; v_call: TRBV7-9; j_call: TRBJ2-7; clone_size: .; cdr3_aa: CASSLVLAATYEQYF; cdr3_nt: TGTGCCAGCAGCTTAGTTCTAGCGGCCACCTACGAGCAGTACTTC
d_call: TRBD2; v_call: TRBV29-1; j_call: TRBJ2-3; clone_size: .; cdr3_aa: CSSRLAGVLDTQYF; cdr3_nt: TGCAGCTCCAGACTAGCGGGAGTCCTCGATACGCAGTATTTT
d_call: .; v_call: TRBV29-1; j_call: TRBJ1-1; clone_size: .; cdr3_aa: CSTCKDRQGLTEAFF; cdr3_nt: TGCAGCACCTGCAAGGATCGTCAGGGGCTCACTGAAGCTTTCTTT
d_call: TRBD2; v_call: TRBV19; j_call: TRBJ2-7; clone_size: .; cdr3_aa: CASSIAGGAYEQYF; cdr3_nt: TGTGCCAGTAGTATAGCGGGAGGGGCCTACGAGCAGTACTTC
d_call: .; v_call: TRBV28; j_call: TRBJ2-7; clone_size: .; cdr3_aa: CASSSPQGSYEQYF; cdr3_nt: TGTGCCAGCAGTTCCCCTCAGGGTTCCTACGAGCAGTACTTC
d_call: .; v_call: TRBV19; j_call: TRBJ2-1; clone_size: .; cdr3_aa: CASSRGVGGSYNEQFF; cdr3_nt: TGTGCCAGTAGTAGGGGCGTGGGAGGCTCCTACAATGAGCAGTTCTTC
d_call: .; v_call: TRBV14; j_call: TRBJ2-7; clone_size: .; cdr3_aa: CASSQVGAPNPYEQYF; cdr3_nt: TGTGCCAGCAGCCAAGTGGGGGCCCCAAACCCCTACGAGCAGTACTTC
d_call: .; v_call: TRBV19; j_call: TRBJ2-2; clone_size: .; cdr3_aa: CASNGGSVGIGELFF; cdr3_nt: TGTGCCAGTAACGGGGGATCGGTCGGAATCGGGGAGCTGTTTTTT
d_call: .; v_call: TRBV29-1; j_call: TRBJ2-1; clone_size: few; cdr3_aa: CSVGRASYNEQFF; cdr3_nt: TGCAGCGTTGGGAGGGCCTCCTACAATGAGCAGTTCTTC
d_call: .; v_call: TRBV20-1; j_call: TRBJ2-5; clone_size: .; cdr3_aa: CSATRGSTQYF; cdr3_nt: TGCAGTGCCACCAGAGGGTCAACCCAGTACTTC